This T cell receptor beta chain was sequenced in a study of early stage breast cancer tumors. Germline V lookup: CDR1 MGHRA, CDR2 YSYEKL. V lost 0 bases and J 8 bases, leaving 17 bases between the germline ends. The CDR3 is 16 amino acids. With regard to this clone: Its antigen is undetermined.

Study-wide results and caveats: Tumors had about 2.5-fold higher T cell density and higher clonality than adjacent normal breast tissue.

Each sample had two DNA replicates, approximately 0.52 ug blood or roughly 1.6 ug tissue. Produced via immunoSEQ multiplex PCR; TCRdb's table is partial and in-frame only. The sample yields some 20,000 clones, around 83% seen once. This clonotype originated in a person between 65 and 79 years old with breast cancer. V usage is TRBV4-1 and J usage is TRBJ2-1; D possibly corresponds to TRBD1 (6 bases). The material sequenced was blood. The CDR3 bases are TGCGCCAGCAGCCAAGACCGGGGACATAATGGGGATGAGCAGTTCTTC. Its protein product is CASSQDRGHNGDEQFF.